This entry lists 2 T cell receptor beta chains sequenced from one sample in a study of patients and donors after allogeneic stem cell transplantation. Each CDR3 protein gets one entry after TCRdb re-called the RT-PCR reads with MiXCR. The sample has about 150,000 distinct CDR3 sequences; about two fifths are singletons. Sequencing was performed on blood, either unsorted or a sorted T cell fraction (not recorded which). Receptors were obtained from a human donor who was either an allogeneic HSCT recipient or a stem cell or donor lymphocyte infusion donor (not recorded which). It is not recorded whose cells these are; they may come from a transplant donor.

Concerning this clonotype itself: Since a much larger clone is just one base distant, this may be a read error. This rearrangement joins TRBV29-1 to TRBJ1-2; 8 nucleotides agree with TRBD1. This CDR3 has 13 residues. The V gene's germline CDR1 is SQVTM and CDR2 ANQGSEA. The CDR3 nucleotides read TGCAGCGCTGACGGACAGGGTGTCTATGGCTACATCTTC. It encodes CSADGQGVYGYIF.

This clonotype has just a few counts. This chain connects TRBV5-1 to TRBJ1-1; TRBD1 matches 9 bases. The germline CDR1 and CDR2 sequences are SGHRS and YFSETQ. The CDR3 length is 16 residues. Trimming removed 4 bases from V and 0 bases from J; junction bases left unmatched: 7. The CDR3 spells CASSIGQGRVNTEAFF. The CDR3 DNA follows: TGCGCCAGCAGCATCGGACAGGGGAGGGTGAACACTGAAGCTTTCTTT.